A single sample gave rise to the 30 T cell receptor beta chains below, sequenced in a study of regulatory T cells in long-lasting Graves disease. Time point described: newly diagnosed GD, antithyroid drugs for less than 3 months. Scientists built the TCR library using RNA that was extracted from PBMCs. Investigators prepared the TCR beta libraries by applying iRepertoire HTBI primers and Arm-PCR of CDR3 regions. TCRdb processed the multiplex PCR reads anew with MiXCR; each CDR3 protein has one entry. The sample carries 350,000 to 550,000 distinct CDR3 sequences, 12% to 15% recorded once. The data were also submitted as part of a second study, on T cells in Graves' hyperthyroidism and ophthalmopathy.

This material consisted of peripheral blood mononuclear cells (PBMCs), taken at new diagnosis, from a patient treated with antithyroid drugs. Every receptor here comes from a woman between 50 and 59 years old with Graves disease.

This clonotype was counted a few times. This chain uses TRBV3-1 with TRBJ1-3; TRBD1 might be the D (5 bases). The V gene's germline CDR1 is LGHDT and CDR2 YNNKEL (reference sequence). Deletions cut 1 base from V and 1 base from J, with 11 bases between. This CDR3 comprises 16 residues. CDR3 residues: CASSQVYGGSGNTIYF. The CDR3 nucleotides read TGTGCCAGCAGCCAAGTATATGGGGGATCTGGAAACACCATATATTTT.

The V call is TRBV4-1, the J call TRBJ2-7, with TRBD1 identical over 7 bases. V lost 1 base and J lost 0; bases outside the gene matches: 3. The CDR3 totals 15 residues. Per the germline V gene, CDR1 is MGHRA and CDR2 is YSYEKL. CDR3 nucleotide sequence: TGCGCCAGCAGCCAAGGTGGGACAGTCTCCTACGAGCAGTACTTC. It yields the protein CASSQGGTVSYEQYF.

This clonotype was counted many times. The chain employs TRBV12-3 or TRBV12-4 and TRBJ2-3, with D perhaps TRBD1 (5 bases). This CDR3 has 15 residues. V lost 5 bases to trimming and J lost 5 bases, with 17 bases between them. DNA for the CDR3: TGTGCCAGCAGTCCCGCCGGCAGGGTGGGAGATACGCAGTATTTT. This gives the protein CASSPAGRVGDTQYF.

This clonotype was detected only a few times. The rearrangement links TRBV11-1 to TRBJ2-2, with a weak D call TRBD2 (6 bases). Trimming took 5 bases from V and 5 from J, leaving 12 bases between them. Germline V CDR1 and CDR2: SGHAT, FQDESV (reference sequence). The CDR3 is 14 residues long. The DNA for the CDR3 is TGTGCCAGCAGCCGGGACTCCCCAACCGGGGAGCTGTTTTTT. Protein sequence: CASSRDSPTGELFF. The whole variable domain, filled in from reference TRBV11-1 and TRBJ2-2, reads EAEVAQSPRYKITEKSQAVAFWCDPISGHATLYWYRQILGQGPELLVQFQDESVVDDSQLPKDRFSAERLKGVDSTLKIQPAELGDSAMYLCASSRDSPTGELFFGEGSRLTVL.

The chain recombines TRBV5-6 with TRBJ2-7; TRBD1 matches at 10 bases. The ends lost 3 bases at V and 7 bases at J; junction bases unmatched: 10. The CDR3 has 15 residues. Germline values: CDR1 SGHDT, CDR2 YYEEEE. CDR3 bases: TGTGCCAGCAGCTCGTCCGGGACAGGGGTGAGGGAGCAGTACTTC. Translating it yields CASSSSGTGVREQYF.

V is TRBV19 and J is TRBJ2-2, with 7 positions matching TRBD1. The length of the CDR3 is 13 residues. CDR1 is LNHDA, CDR2 SQIVND, per germline (reference sequence). V lost 9 bases to trimming and J lost 5 bases; unmatched junction nucleotides: 6. CDR3: CASRDSLTGELFF. Written as DNA, the CDR3 is TGTGCCAGCCGGGACAGCCTAACCGGGGAGCTGTTTTTT. Using reference TRBV19 and TRBJ2-2 for the parts outside the CDR3, the full variable domain is DGGITQSPKYLFRKEGQNVTLSCEQNLNHDAMYWYRQDPGQGLRLIYYSQIVNDFQKGDIAEGYSVSREKKESFPLTVTSAQKNPTAFYLCASRDSLTGELFFGEGSRLTVL.

This clonotype occurred many times. The gene calls are TRBV7-9 and TRBJ2-7; 10 bases align to TRBD1. CDR1 SEHNR and CDR2 FQNEAQ come from the germline V gene (reference sequence). This CDR3 has 15 amino acids. V was pared by 5 bases and J by 5 bases, with 9 bases of the junction left unmatched. The CDR3 coding sequence is TGTGCCAGCAGCCCCCGGGACAGGGGCTGGCACGAGCAGTACTTC. Protein product: CASSPRDRGWHEQYF.

This clonotype was recorded a few times. The CDR3 loop reads CASSFGGAQETQYF. Here the CDR3 DNA reads TGTGCCAGCAGCTTCGGAGGGGCCCAAGAGACCCAGTACTTC. The chain carries TRBV7-9 and TRBJ2-5; TRBD2 is a possible D gene (6 bases). V gave up 3 bases and J gave up 1 base, with 9 bases separating them. Per the germline V gene, CDR1 is SEHNR and CDR2 is FQNEAQ (reference sequence). The CDR3 totals 14 residues.

This clonotype has a count of ten or more. The V call is TRBV2, the J call TRBJ1-6; 9 nucleotides align to TRBD1. Germline V lookup: CDR1 SNHLY, CDR2 FYNNEI. This CDR3 is built from 15 residues. Trimming cost V 7 bases and J 7 bases; bases outside gene matches: 8. In nucleotides, the CDR3 is TGTGCCAGCACCGCTAGGACAGGGGAAAATTCACCCCTCCACTTT. It translates to CASTARTGENSPLHF.

This clonotype was found many times. The chain has TRBV7-9 and TRBJ1-2; no definite D call. CDR1 and CDR2 from the germline V gene are SEHNR and FQNEAQ (reference sequence). The CDR3 runs to 17 residues. V gave up 2 bases and J gave up 4 bases, with 20 bases separating them. CDR3 in DNA: TGTGCCAGCAGCTTACATAGAGGGCCCTCAATCTCCTATGGCTACACCTTC. Amino acid sequence: CASSLHRGPSISYGYTF.

The rearrangement links TRBV6-5 to TRBJ1-1; 8 bases are a match to TRBD1. J lost 4 bases, V lost 4 bases, and 5 bases had no gene match. Germline V gene sequence: CDR1 MNHEY, CDR2 SVGAGI. CDR3 length: 14 residues. The CDR3 loop is CASSWQGAGTEAFF. In nucleotides, the CDR3 is TGTGCCAGCAGTTGGCAGGGGGCCGGCACTGAAGCTTTCTTT.

This clonotype was detected ten times or more. The chain recombines TRBV27 with TRBJ2-3; D tentatively reads TRBD1 or TRBD2 (5 bases each). The length of the CDR3 is 15 residues. Germline CDR1 is MNHEY and CDR2 is SMNVEV (reference sequence). Between the trimmed V and J ends, which lost 6 bases and 0 bases, there was a span of 13 bases. This CDR3 is CASRRRDGSTDTQYF. CDR3 sequence (DNA): TGTGCCAGCAGGCGCCGGGACGGTAGCACAGATACGCAGTATTTT.

This clonotype came up many times. In DNA form, the CDR3 reads TGCAGTGCTAGTCCAGCGGGGCCCCCGGAGACCCAGTACTTC. This encodes CSASPAGPPETQYF. The V call is TRBV20-1, the J call TRBJ2-1, with TRBD2 identical over 7 bases. The closer fit of TRBJ2-5 to the DNA end suggests the J call may be wrong. The germline gives CDR1 DFQATT, CDR2 SNEGSKA (reference sequence). This CDR3 region has 14 residues.

This clonotype was seen many times. V is TRBV29-1 and J is TRBJ2-1, with D possibly matching TRBD2 (5 bases). In germline, CDR1 is SQVTM, CDR2 ANQGSEA. V was clipped by 3 bases and J by 7 bases, with 19 bases between them. The CDR3 has 15 amino acids. The CDR3 coding sequence is TGCAGCGTTGAGAGAGGGTGGCTACCCTTGAATGAGCAGTTCTTC. Protein product: CSVERGWLPLNEQFF.

This clonotype was seen many times. The genes are TRBV12-3 or TRBV12-4 and TRBJ1-1; 8 nucleotides match TRBD1. CDR3 length: 17 amino acids. V lost 6 bases to trimming and J lost 0 bases; unmatched junction nucleotides: 12. The CDR3 loop reads CASSRTRTGSMNTEAFF. In nucleotides, the CDR3 is TGTGCCAGCAGCCGGACCCGGACAGGGAGCATGAACACTGAAGCTTTCTTT.

The rearrangement links TRBV27 to TRBJ2-2, with D possibly being TRBD1 (6 bases). The V gene lost 6 bases and the J gene lost 7 bases, with 18 bases spanning the gap. The CDR3 is made up of 15 amino acids. CDR1 is MNHEY and CDR2 is SMNVEV in the germline V gene (reference sequence). The CDR3 sequence is CASRSELGAYGELFF. CDR3 coding DNA: TGTGCCAGCAGGTCGGAACTGGGGGCTTACGGGGAGCTGTTTTTT.

This clonotype came up many times. The genes are TRBV28 and TRBJ1-2; D possibly corresponds to TRBD1 (6 bases). This CDR3 contains 15 residues. Germline assignment: CDR1 MDHEN and CDR2 SYDVKM. V lost 3 bases to trimming and J lost 4 bases, with 15 bases between them. CDR3 sequence: CASSFATGAGYGYTF. The CDR3 DNA follows: TGTGCCAGCAGTTTCGCGACGGGGGCGGGCTATGGCTACACCTTC.

This clonotype was seen many times. The chain joins TRBV6-1 to TRBJ2-7; D gene uncertain. V dropped 6 bases and J dropped 4 bases, with 10 bases sitting between them. The CDR3 contains 12 residues. Germline CDR1 and CDR2: MNHNS and SASEGT. The CDR3: CASSIGRYEQYF. The CDR3 DNA reads as TGTGCCAGCAGCATAGGACGTTACGAGCAGTACTTC.

This clonotype was observed many times. The rearrangement links TRBV27 to TRBJ1-4, with 7 bases matching TRBD1. CDR1 and CDR2 (germline): MNHEY, SMNVEV (reference sequence). This CDR3 comprises 15 residues. Trimming at V came to 3 bases and at J to 8 bases, leaving 9 bases not matched to a gene. CDR3 loop: CASSFVAGGEEKLFF. The CDR3 bases are TGTGCCAGCAGTTTCGTGGCAGGGGGTGAGGAAAAACTGTTTTTT.

This clonotype has ten or more counts. The rearrangement uses TRBV7-3 and TRBJ2-2; 7 nucleotides line up with TRBD2. Germline CDR1 is SGHTA and CDR2 is FQGTGA. This CDR3 is built from 15 residues. V dropped 3 bases and J dropped 6; count of bases not matched to a gene: 7. CDR3 protein: CASSFGLGVSGELFF. The CDR3 DNA sequence: TGTGCCAGCAGCTTTGGACTAGGCGTTTCCGGGGAGCTGTTTTTT.

This clonotype was seen ten or more times. A read error may produce the germline difference seen at one junction end. The chain recombines TRBV11-2 with TRBJ1-2; perhaps TRBD1 as D (6 bases). The CDR3 spans 15 residues. CDR1 and CDR2 from the germline V gene are SGHAT and FQNNGV. In DNA, the CDR3 is TGTGCCAGCAGCCTAGAGCTGGGGGCTTTTTATGGCTACACCTTC. This codes for CASSLELGAFYGYTF.

This clonotype has ten or more counts. This sequence joins TRBV7-3 and TRBJ2-1; 7 bases are a match to TRBD2. After removal of 2 bases from V and 7 bases from J, the junction contained 11 bases not matched to a gene. CDR3 size: 16 residues. The V gene's germline CDR1 is SGHTA and CDR2 FQGTGA. CDR3 sequence: CASSLGGGSPGNEQFF. In DNA form, the CDR3 reads TGTGCCAGCAGCTTAGGTGGCGGGAGCCCCGGTAATGAGCAGTTCTTC.

The gene calls are TRBV27 and TRBJ1-2; D is perhaps TRBD1 (5 bases). Trimming stripped 6 bases from V and 1 base from J, with 12 bases between. Germline CDR1 is MNHEY and CDR2 is SMNVEV (reference sequence). The CDR3 runs to 14 residues. The DNA of the CDR3 is TGTGCCAGCAGAACGGGGACGATTAACTATGGCTACACCTTC. Translating it yields CASRTGTINYGYTF.

The rearrangement links TRBV7-9 to TRBJ2-1; 7 nucleotides line up with TRBD1. V gave up 1 base and J gave up 7 bases; unmatched junction bases: 7. This CDR3 spans 15 amino acids. Germline V gene lookup returns CDR1 SEHNR and CDR2 FQNEAQ (reference sequence). CDR3 in amino acids: CASSLGGGTGNEQFF. The CDR3 coding sequence is TGTGCCAGCAGCTTAGGAGGGGGCACGGGTAATGAGCAGTTCTTC.

The genes are TRBV20-1 and TRBJ1-2, with D possibly TRBD1 on 5 matching bases. Trimming cost V 0 bases and J 3 bases, with 14 bases left between them. The CDR3 consists of 15 residues. CDR1 DFQATT and CDR2 SNEGSKA come from the germline V gene (reference sequence). In DNA form, the CDR3 reads TGCAGTGCTAGAGAAACCGGGACCGGGGACTATGGCTACACCTTC. Its protein product is CSARETGTGDYGYTF.

This clonotype occurred many times. CDR3 bases: TGCAGTGCTAGAGATCGGAGGACAGGGGGCCTCAATGAGCAGTTCTTC. It is translated as CSARDRRTGGLNEQFF. The rearrangement uses TRBV20-1 and TRBJ2-1; the match to TRBD1 covers 11 bases. This CDR3 has 16 residues. V gave up 0 bases and J gave up 6 bases; unmatched junction bases: 7. Germline CDR1 DFQATT, CDR2 SNEGSKA (reference sequence).

This clonotype showed up just a few times. The genes are TRBV18 and TRBJ2-1, with TRBD2 matching 8 bases. Looked up from germline, CDR1 is KGHSH and CDR2 is LQKENI. The CDR3 runs 15 residues. J gave up 11 bases and V 0 bases, and 9 bases lay outside the gene matches. CDR3 in amino acids: CASSPPSGGPIKQFF. CDR3 sequence (DNA): TGTGCCAGCTCACCACCTTCGGGAGGGCCTATTAAGCAGTTCTTC.

This clonotype was observed many times. This chain uses TRBV28 with TRBJ2-7; TRBD2 matches at 15 bases. The length of the CDR3 is 15 residues. Germline V CDR1 and CDR2: MDHEN, SYDVKM. Germline trimming cut 4 bases from V and 9 bases from J; bases unmatched to any gene: 7. CDR3: CASSSGTSGRYRQYF. CDR3 nucleotides: TGTGCCAGCAGTTCGGGGACTAGCGGGAGGTATCGGCAGTACTTC.

This clonotype was detected many times. The chain links TRBV6-2 or TRBV6-3 to TRBJ2-7, with 7 nucleotides matching TRBD1. V was clipped by 7 bases and J by 4 bases; unmatched bases: 13. The V gene's germline CDR1 is MNHEY and CDR2 SVGEGT. The CDR3 consists of 15 residues. In nucleotides, the CDR3 is TGTGCCAGCATTAAGCCAGGGGGTCTTCTGTACGAGCAGTACTTC. It translates to CASIKPGGLLYEQYF.

This clonotype was picked up many times. The chain links TRBV5-1 to TRBJ2-1; D is perhaps TRBD1 (5 bases). V was shortened by 0 bases and J by 5 bases, with 9 bases between the two germline ends. Germline lookup yields CDR1 SGHRS and CDR2 YFSETQ. The CDR3 is 14 amino acids. The CDR3: CASSLAGLHNEQFF. In DNA, the CDR3 is TGCGCCAGCAGCTTGGCAGGGTTGCACAATGAGCAGTTCTTC.